The entry that follows covers one T cell receptor beta chain sequence. The sample is drawn from a study of blood T cell repertoires in COVID-19. Study details: Samples of COVID-19 (acute and convalescent) were obtained from the United States, Italy and Spain. T cells, B-cell-depleted T cells, or PBMCs provided the cDNA or gDNA that served as material.

Assay used: immunoSEQ multiplex PCR; TCRdb lists only in-frame clones, some missing. The sample carries 380,000 or so clones, over 75% recorded once. V was trimmed by 0 bases and J by 2 bases, leaving 11 bases between them. The CDR3 extends over 15 amino acids. Germline CDR1 and CDR2: SGDLS and YYNGEE. Participants were aged about 18 to 90 years, lived in roughly 23 US areas, and enrolled virtually. Cohort assignment relied on participant-reported clinical history. The V gene is TRBV9, the J gene TRBJ2-5; D gene uncertain. The sequence was collected from a woman aged 40 to 50 with acute COVID-19. Sequencing used PBMCs or T cells enriched from blood (not recorded which). CDR3 nucleotide sequence: TGTGCCAGCAGCGTAGGGGCTAAACCGCAAGAGACCCAGTACTTC. It codes for CASSVGAKPQETQYF.